One and the same sample provided the 5 T cell receptor beta chains below, sequenced in a study of CD8+CD57+ T cells in acquired aplastic anemia listed by TCRdb under 2018. Sequenced on an Illumina HiSeq 2000. TCR beta VDJ combination and CDR3 sequence profiling used genomic DNA as the template. Using fastp trimming at Q25 and MiXCR clonotype assembly, TCRdb reanalyzed the public sequencing data and kept in-frame beta chains. Under each unique CDR3 protein, matching rows form one entry showing the most common genes and DNA. Within this sample are some 150,000 distinct CDR3 sequences, with roughly two thirds of them counted one time only. In total, the top ten clones hold around 45% of the sample. Patients chosen for sequencing had shown expansion of CD8+CD57+ cells by flow cytometry. The specimen was sorted CD4+, CD8+, or CD8+CD57+ T cells (not recorded which) from PBMCs. Receptors were obtained from a human donor with aplastic anemia.

The chain combines TRBV24-1 with TRBJ2-7; D remains unclear. From germline, CDR1 is KGHDR and CDR2 SFDVKD. CDR3 length: 14 amino acids. V lost 1 base, J lost 3 bases, and 9 bases lay in between. CDR3 nucleotides: TGTGCCACCAGTGATTTTTCGTCGGGCTACGAGCAGTACTTC. It codes for CATSDFSSGYEQYF.

This clonotype was picked up a small number of times. The V call is TRBV11-3, the J call TRBJ1-2; D remains unclear. The CDR3 covers 12 residues. V lost 6 bases and J lost 4, with 9 bases in between. Germline CDR1 is SGHNT and CDR2 is YENEEA. CDR3 protein: CASSKDAYGYTF. In nucleotides, the CDR3 is TGTGCCAGCAGTAAAGATGCCTATGGCTACACCTTC.

The chain carries TRBV2 and TRBJ2-2; TRBD1 agrees at 8 bases. The germline V gene encodes CDR1 SNHLY and CDR2 FYNNEI. Trimming took 6 bases from V and 5 from J; bases not matched to a gene: 5. This CDR3 is built from 14 residues. As DNA, the CDR3 is TGTGCCAGCAGGACAGGGGTGGGGACCGGGGAGCTGTTTTTT. It encodes CASRTGVGTGELFF.

This clonotype occurred a few times. V is TRBV20-1 and J is TRBJ2-7; unclear D gene. The V end lost 6 bases, the J end lost 8 bases, and 14 bases lay between the germline ends. Germline loops: CDR1 DFQATT, CDR2 SNEGSKA (reference sequence). CDR3 length: 11 amino acids. The CDR3 DNA reads TGCAGTGCCACCCCCTCCACGCAGCAGTACTTC. This translates into CSATPSTQQYF.

This clonotype came up a few times. The rearrangement uses TRBV7-6 and TRBJ1-1; tentatively, D is TRBD1 (5 bases). There are 15 residues in the CDR3. Germline V lookup: CDR1 SGHVS, CDR2 FNYEAQ. V was cut by 1 base and J by 4 bases, with 13 bases left in between. Here the CDR3 DNA reads TGTGCCAGCAGCTTAGTCAGGGACGCCCTCACTGAAGCTTTCTTT. It is translated as CASSLVRDALTEAFF.